These 20 T cell receptor beta chains came from one sample sequenced in a study of T cell responses to AZD1222 COVID-19 vaccine. Measured with immunoSEQ multiplex PCR; TCRdb has only the in-frame clones, and not every one. The sample shows approximately 120,000 clones, approximately 85% of them seen only once. This material consisted of peripheral blood, taken 28 days after the second AZD1222 dose. These receptors all come from an adult who received the AZD1222 COVID-19 vaccine.

The chain links TRBV9 to TRBJ1-2; 9 nucleotides align to TRBD1. The CDR3 is 14 amino acids. V dropped 4 bases and J dropped 2; count of bases not matched to a gene: 3. Germline V gene data show CDR1 as SGDLS and CDR2 as YYNGEE. The CDR3 sequence: CASSSGTGNYGYTF. The CDR3 DNA is TGTGCCAGCAGCTCCGGGACAGGGAACTATGGCTACACCTTC.

This clone was picked up one time. The V and J genes are TRBV28 and TRBJ2-5, with TRBD2 matching 12 bases. J gave up 4 bases and V 3 bases, and 6 bases lay outside the gene matches. Germline-derived CDR1 and CDR2 are MDHEN and SYDVKM. The CDR3 is 16 amino acids. CDR3 residues: CASSFYGTSGLETQYF. The CDR3 DNA is TGTGCCAGCAGTTTCTACGGGACTAGCGGGTTAGAGACCCAGTACTTC.

V usage is TRBV7-6 and J usage is TRBJ2-1; D might be TRBD1 or TRBD2, each matching 5 bases. CDR1 is SGHVS and CDR2 is FNYEAQ in the germline V gene. The V and J ends lost 5 bases and 6 bases respectively, with 20 bases between them. The CDR3 consists of 16 residues. In DNA form, the CDR3 reads TGTGCCAGCAGCCCGAGTAGGGACGGCTTAATCAATGAGCAGTTCTTC. Translated, it gives CASSPSRDGLINEQFF. The full variable domain, in which reference TRBV7-6 and TRBJ2-1 provide the parts outside the CDR3, is GAGVSQSPRYKVTKRGQDVALRCDPISGHVSLYWYRQALGQGPEFLTYFNYEAQQDKSGLPNDRFSAERPEGSISTLTIQRTEQRDSAMYRCASSPSRDGLINEQFFGPGTRLTVL.

The gene calls are TRBV18 and TRBJ1-2; D possibly corresponds to TRBD1 (6 bases). The CDR3 has 14 amino acids. Germline V gives CDR1 KGHSH, CDR2 LQKENI. Trimming pared 5 bases from V and 3 bases from J, leaving 13 bases between. The CDR3 nucleotides are TGTGCCAGCTCAAACACAGGGACTGACTATGGCTACACCTTC. This codes for CASSNTGTDYGYTF.

The rearrangement links TRBV6-5 to TRBJ1-1, with D possibly TRBD1 on 5 matching bases. The V end lost 6 bases, the J end lost 3 bases, and 17 bases lay between the germline ends. Germline V gene lookup returns CDR1 MNHEY and CDR2 SVGAGI. The CDR3 is 15 amino acids. The CDR3 loop is CASRQTWGWYTEAFF. The CDR3 DNA reads as TGTGCCAGCAGACAGACGTGGGGCTGGTACACTGAAGCTTTCTTT.

J is TRBJ2-4 and V is TRBV6-2 or TRBV6-3; the match to TRBD1 covers 9 bases. Germline V lookup: CDR1 MNHEY, CDR2 SVGEGT. V lost 2 bases and J lost 6; bases outside the gene matches: 8. The CDR3 loop spans 16 amino acids. CDR3 DNA sequence: TGTGCCAGCAGTTACCGTGGACAGGGGCGCGGAAACATTCAGTACTTC. Translating it yields CASSYRGQGRGNIQYF.

The gene calls are TRBV5-1 and TRBJ1-2, with D possibly matching TRBD1 (6 bases). From germline, CDR1 is SGHRS and CDR2 YFSETQ. With 4 bases removed from V and 3 bases from J, the gap between germline ends came to 10 bases. CDR3 length: 13 amino acids. In DNA form, the CDR3 reads TGCGCCAGCAGCGCGGACAGCGACTATGGCTACACCTTC. It encodes CASSADSDYGYTF.

This chain joins TRBV7-2 and TRBJ1-5; D might be TRBD1 (5 bases). This CDR3 is built from 15 residues. The germline V gene has CDR1 SGHTA and CDR2 FQGNSA. The V and J ends lost 4 bases and 2 bases respectively, with 12 bases between them. For the CDR3, the DNA is TGTGCCAGCAGCTCCGGGACGTCACGCAATCAGCCCCAGCATTTT. Amino acids: CASSSGTSRNQPQHF.

The chain has TRBV10-3 and TRBJ1-1, with D unclear. CDR1 is ENHRY and CDR2 is SYGVKD in the germline V gene. The CDR3 contains 16 residues. Trimming cost V 0 bases and J 3 bases, with 14 bases left between them. The CDR3 DNA follows: TGTGCCATCAGTGAGTCTGCGGGATCAGGAGACACTGAAGCTTTCTTT. The encoded protein is CAISESAGSGDTEAFF.

CDR3 in amino acids: CASKRQENTEAFF. The CDR3 DNA is TGTGCCAGCAAAAGACAGGAGAACACTGAAGCTTTCTTT. The rearrangement joins TRBV27 to TRBJ1-1, with a possible D match to TRBD1 (6 bases). There are 13 residues in the CDR3. V was clipped by 7 bases and J by 1 base, with 10 bases between them. CDR1 and CDR2 from the germline V gene are MNHEY and SMNVEV (reference sequence).

The table lists this clone with a count of one. The chain has TRBV20-1 and TRBJ1-1, with D unresolved. Germline V gene data show CDR1 as DFQATT and CDR2 as SNEGSKA (reference sequence). V shed 5 bases and J shed 1 base, with 5 bases lying between them. The CDR3 has 11 residues. The CDR3: CSAPRNTEAFF. DNA of the CDR3: TGCAGTGCTCCCAGGAACACTGAAGCTTTCTTT.

The V and J genes are TRBV6-6 and TRBJ1-2; tentative D call: TRBD1 (5 bases). The V gene's germline CDR1 is MNHNY and CDR2 SVGAGI (reference sequence). The CDR3 length is 15 residues. The germline V and J ends were trimmed by 3 bases and 0 bases, with 11 bases remaining between them. CDR3 nucleotides: TGTGCCAGCAGTTATCCGGGACCCACTAACTATGGCTACACCTTC. Translated, it gives CASSYPGPTNYGYTF.

The chain carries TRBV9 and TRBJ1-4, with TRBD1 as a possible D gene (6 bases). Germline CDR1 reads SGDLS; CDR2 reads YYNGEE. The V gene lost 4 bases and the J gene lost 4 bases, with 11 bases spanning the gap. This CDR3 comprises 14 residues. DNA for the CDR3: TGTGCCAGCAGCTCCCGAGGGGGTAATGAAAAACTGTTTTTT. Residues: CASSSRGGNEKLFF.

This sequence joins TRBV2 and TRBJ2-3; perhaps TRBD2 as D (6 bases). Germline V lookup: CDR1 SNHLY, CDR2 FYNNEI. This CDR3 region has 16 residues. Deletions cut 3 bases from V and 2 bases from J, with 15 bases between. The CDR3: CASSDVAGRVTDTQYF. The CDR3, as DNA: TGTGCCAGCAGTGATGTTGCGGGACGTGTCACAGATACGCAGTATTTT.

This clone was counted a single time. The chain uses TRBV7-9 and TRBJ2-5, with 8 positions matching TRBD1. Germline lookup yields CDR1 SEHNR and CDR2 FQNEAQ (reference sequence). This CDR3 has 15 amino acids. Trimming at V came to 5 bases and at J to 4 bases, leaving 9 bases not matched to a gene. The CDR3 spells CASSIWTGRAETQYF. In DNA, the CDR3 is TGTGCCAGCAGCATCTGGACAGGGCGGGCAGAGACCCAGTACTTC.

CDR3 in amino acids: CASSLGSTSTDTQYF. DNA of the CDR3: TGCGCCAGCAGCTTGGGATCAACTAGCACAGATACGCAGTATTTT. The chain joins TRBV5-1 to TRBJ2-3; D gene ambiguous. The V and J ends lost 0 bases and 0 bases respectively, with 8 bases between them. Germline V gives CDR1 SGHRS, CDR2 YFSETQ. The CDR3 runs to 15 residues.

The CDR3 nucleotides are TGTGCCAGCAGTTACGACCGGACAGCAACGCCCTGGTGGTATGGCTACACCTTC. This gives the protein CASSYDRTATPWWYGYTF. The chain recombines TRBV6-2 or TRBV6-3 with TRBJ1-2; a possible D gene is TRBD1 (6 bases). Looked up from germline, CDR1 is MNHEY and CDR2 is SVGEGT. This CDR3 is 18 amino acids long. V lost 2 bases and J lost 5, with 24 bases in between.

This clone was picked up one time. The J gene is TRBJ1-1, the V gene TRBV18, with D uncertain. Trimming took off 2 bases at V and 7 bases at J, with 8 bases between the two ends. The CDR3 is 12 amino acids. The V gene's germline CDR1 is KGHSH and CDR2 LQKENI. As DNA, the CDR3 is TGTGCCAGCTCACCAGGAAGGGTTGAAGCTTTCTTT. This encodes CASSPGRVEAFF.

For this clone: The same CDR3 also results from other DNA sequences found in this sample. The chain links TRBV30 to TRBJ2-7, with unresolved D. This CDR3 spans 12 amino acids. CDR1 is GTSNPN, CDR2 SVGIG, per germline (reference sequence). V dropped 1 base and J dropped 2 bases, with 6 bases sitting between them. The DNA of the CDR3 is TGTGCCTGGAGTGAGACGGCCTACGAGCAGTACTTC. Amino acids: CAWSETAYEQYF.

The gene calls are TRBV30 and TRBJ2-5, with TRBD1 as a possible D gene (5 bases). The CDR3 spans 12 residues. V was trimmed by 7 bases and J by 7 bases, leaving 16 bases between them. Germline V lookup: CDR1 GTSNPN, CDR2 SVGIG (reference sequence). The DNA of the CDR3 is TGTGCCTACCAGGCAGGGCCGGGGACCCAGTACTTC. Amino acids: CAYQAGPGTQYF.